This entry is about one T cell receptor (delta chain). This likely stems from a read error, as it lies one base from a far larger clone. The sample has other DNA sequences that encode this CDR3 too. This CDR3 has 17 residues. The germline CDR1 and CDR2 sequences are GEAIGNYY and EKD. V lost 7 bases and J lost 1; bases outside the gene matches: 6. TCRdb reanalysed the reads with CATT. Of some 4,200 delta-chain clones listed, roughly 2% are singletons. This specimen belongs to a study of gamma-delta chains in newborns, infants, children. Across the study: Microbial exposure reportedly drives polyclonal innate γδ T cell expansion after birth.

This clonotype was sampled from a child who was a newborn, infant or young child, either healthy, febrile or measles-vaccinated (not recorded which). The sequencing sample was made of blood. The V and J genes are TRDV2 and TRDJ3; 10 bases are a match to TRDD3. The CDR3: CACDELGDSWDTRQMFF. CDR3 DNA sequence: TGTGCCTGCGACGAACTGGGGGATTCCTGGGACACCCGACAGATGTTTTTC.